The 18 T cell receptor beta chains below all came from one sample that was sequenced in a study of response to subunit inactivated influenza vaccine. TCRdb re-analysed the RT-PCR reads in MiXCR, keeping a single row per CDR3 protein. The data contain 450,000 to 700,000 distinct CDR3 sequences, 12% to 15% of them singletons. The sample here was PBMCs from blood, taken 11 to 12 days after vaccination. These receptors all stem from a man aged 50-60 years who received an inactivated influenza vaccine.

This clonotype has only a few counts. V and J are TRBV24-1 and TRBJ2-2; the D is unclear. Between the trimmed V and J ends, which lost 5 bases and 5 bases, there was a span of 14 bases. The CDR3 sequence is 15 residues long. Germline values: CDR1 KGHDR, CDR2 SFDVKD. CDR3 in DNA: TGTGCCACCAGTGCCGACGGACGTAGGACCGGGGAGCTGTTTTTT. It specifies CATSADGRRTGELFF.

A few counts support this clonotype. The chain is built from TRBV20-1 and TRBJ2-1, with TRBD2 matching over 8 bases. The length of the CDR3 is 16 residues. Germline CDR1 is DFQATT and CDR2 is SNEGSKA (reference sequence). Trimming at V came to 3 bases and at J to 3 bases, leaving 10 bases not matched to a gene. The CDR3 protein is CSASSRDGGVYNEQFF. DNA of the CDR3: TGCAGTGCTAGCAGTCGGGACGGGGGGGTCTACAATGAGCAGTTCTTC.

This clonotype was detected a few times. The rearrangement links TRBV7-9 to TRBJ2-3; possibly TRBD2 for D (5 bases). Germline V gene lookup returns CDR1 SEHNR and CDR2 FQNEAQ (reference sequence). The ends were cut back, 6 bases at V and 4 bases at J, with 14 bases in the middle. The CDR3 extends over 14 amino acids. The CDR3 region has the DNA TGTGCCAGCAGTTTGGATGCGGGCGCAGATACGCAGTATTTT. Translation gives CASSLDAGADTQYF.

This clonotype has a handful of counts. The chain is built from TRBV14 and TRBJ2-1; TRBD2 matches 12 bases. CDR3 length equals 14 residues. Germline V CDR1 and CDR2: SGHDN, FVKESK. After removal of 4 bases from V and 12 bases from J, the junction contained 7 bases not matched to a gene. CDR3 nucleotide sequence: TGTGCCAGCAGCCCGAGGACTAGCGGGGAGGGGCAGTTCTTC. It specifies CASSPRTSGEGQFF.

This clonotype was observed at least ten times. The V gene is TRBV4-3, the J gene TRBJ2-2; no reliable D call. V dropped 0 bases and J dropped 4 bases, with 6 bases sitting between them. CDR1 and CDR2 (germline): LGHNA, YSLEER. The CDR3 sequence is 14 residues long. The CDR3 here is CASSQDVGTGELFF. In DNA, the CDR3 is TGCGCCAGCAGCCAAGATGTGGGCACCGGGGAGCTGTTTTTT.

The V call is TRBV27, the J call TRBJ1-1; 7 bases align to TRBD1. Per the germline V gene, CDR1 is MNHEY and CDR2 is SMNVEV (reference sequence). Trimming took 8 bases from V and 6 from J; bases not matched to a gene: 12. The CDR3 runs 14 residues. The CDR3, as DNA: TGTGCCAGCGCCCAGACAGGGAGAAGGCCTGAAGCTTTCTTT. Its translation: CASAQTGRRPEAFF.

CDR3 protein: CASSQEDKQFF. The CDR3 coding sequence is TGCGCCAGCAGCCAAGAAGACAAGCAGTTCTTC. The rearrangement links TRBV4-1 to TRBJ2-1; no clear D gene. This CDR3 comprises 11 residues. Germline V lookup: CDR1 MGHRA, CDR2 YSYEKL. The germline V and J ends were trimmed by 0 bases and 11 bases, with 5 bases remaining between them.

The chain combines TRBV20-1 with TRBJ1-3, with a tentative D call TRBD1 (6 bases). CDR1 and CDR2 from the germline V gene are DFQATT and SNEGSKA (reference sequence). The V end was cut by 6 bases, the J end by 6 bases, with 15 bases between. The CDR3 runs to 13 residues. In nucleotides, the CDR3 is TGCAGTGCAAGACAGGATTTGGCAAACACCATATATTTT. Translation gives CSARQDLANTIYF.

This clonotype was found a few times. The chain carries TRBV6-5 and TRBJ2-7; D gene uncertain. The germline CDR1 and CDR2 sequences are MNHEY and SVGAGI. The length of the CDR3 is 13 residues. V lost 0 bases and J lost 3, with 6 bases in between. This chain's CDR3 is CASSYSVGYEQYF. CDR3 bases: TGTGCCAGCAGTTACTCGGTAGGCTACGAGCAGTACTTC.

The gene calls are TRBV7-2 and TRBJ1-4, with no clear D. Trimming shortened V by 5 bases and J by 4 bases, and 14 bases separated the two germline ends. The V gene's germline CDR1 is SGHTA and CDR2 FQGNSA. CDR3 length: 15 amino acids. The CDR3 DNA follows: TGTGCCAGCAGCAAATTTGGAGGGAGTAATGAAAAACTGTTTTTT. Its protein product is CASSKFGGSNEKLFF. The complete variable domain, with remaining parts taken from reference TRBV7-2 and TRBJ1-4, reads GAGVSQSPSNKVTEKGKDVELRCDPISGHTALYWYRQSLGQGLEFLIYFQGNSAPDKSGLPSDRFSAERTGGSVSTLTIQRTQQEDSAVYLCASSKFGGSNEKLFFGSGTQLSVL.

V usage is TRBV10-3 and J usage is TRBJ2-7; D not certain. V lost 4 bases, J lost 1 base, and 8 bases lay in between. The CDR3 has 13 amino acids. Germline loops: CDR1 ENHRY, CDR2 SYGVKD. CDR3 sequence (DNA): TGTGCCATCAGTGCAGAAGCATCCTACGAGCAGTACTTC. It yields the protein CAISAEASYEQYF.

This clonotype has a handful of counts. This chain connects TRBV5-1 to TRBJ2-5; possibly TRBD1 for D (5 bases). The CDR3 runs to 14 residues. CDR1 and CDR2 from the germline V gene are SGHRS and YFSETQ. The V end was cut by 7 bases, the J end by 1 base, with 14 bases between. CDR3 loop: CASGVTGLQETQYF. CDR3 nucleotides: TGCGCCAGCGGAGTTACAGGTCTCCAAGAGACCCAGTACTTC.

The table lists this clonotype with a few counts. V is TRBV3-1 and J is TRBJ2-1; 10 bases fit TRBD2. The CDR3 consists of 16 residues. Looked up from germline, CDR1 is LGHDT and CDR2 is YNNKEL (reference sequence). J was trimmed by 1 base and V by 3 bases; bases with no gene match: 3. CDR3 in amino acids: CASSHPSGGSYNEQFF. CDR3 DNA sequence: TGTGCCAGCAGCCACCCTAGCGGGGGATCCTACAATGAGCAGTTCTTC.

This clonotype showed up just a few times. The chain employs TRBV5-1 and TRBJ2-1, with TRBD2 identical over 8 bases. The CDR3 runs 17 residues. Per the germline V gene, CDR1 is SGHRS and CDR2 is YFSETQ. The junction had 11 bases not matched to a gene; V was cut back by 0 bases and J by 6 bases. In DNA, the CDR3 is TGCGCCAGCAGCTTGGGAGGAAGCGGGAGTTTACTCAATGAGCAGTTCTTC. Protein: CASSLGGSGSLLNEQFF.

This clonotype showed up just a few times. This chain joins TRBV5-1 and TRBJ1-2, with a weak D call TRBD1 (6 bases). Between the trimmed V and J ends, which lost 4 bases and 5 bases, there was a span of 15 bases. CDR3 length: 14 residues. In germline, CDR1 is SGHRS, CDR2 YFSETQ. The CDR3: CASSPLSQGYGYTF. CDR3 DNA: TGCGCCAGCAGCCCCTTATCGCAGGGGTATGGCTACACCTTC.

This clonotype appeared a few times. The chain combines TRBV20-1 with TRBJ2-5; TRBD2 agrees at 9 bases. There are 15 residues in the CDR3. With V trimmed by 1 base and J by 6 bases, 9 bases remained unmatched. Per the germline V gene, CDR1 is DFQATT and CDR2 is SNEGSKA (reference sequence). CDR3 region: CSARGAGGPVKTQYF. In nucleotides, the CDR3 is TGCAGTGCTAGAGGTGCGGGAGGGCCGGTGAAGACCCAGTACTTC.

The chain couples TRBV7-9 to TRBJ2-2; D is possibly TRBD2 (5 bases). In germline, CDR1 is SEHNR, CDR2 FQNEAQ (reference sequence). This CDR3 comprises 15 residues. Between the trimmed V and J ends, which lost 3 bases and 5 bases, there was a span of 13 bases. CDR3 amino acids: CASSFGLPGTGELFF. Written as DNA, the CDR3 is TGTGCCAGCAGCTTTGGGCTCCCGGGGACCGGGGAGCTGTTTTTT.

V is TRBV11-1 and J is TRBJ1-1, with D perhaps TRBD1 (5 bases). This CDR3 region has 18 residues. V gave up 5 bases and J gave up 0 bases, with 22 bases separating them. Germline V gives CDR1 SGHAT, CDR2 FQDESV (reference sequence). CDR3 residues: CASSGLDGQGSMNTEAFF. The CDR3 region has the DNA TGTGCCAGCAGCGGGTTAGACGGGCAGGGATCCATGAACACTGAAGCTTTCTTT.